Presented here are 5 T cell receptor beta chains from one specimen sequenced in a study of regulatory T cells in long-lasting Graves disease. As for time point: newly diagnosed GD, antithyroid drugs for less than 3 months. After RNA was extracted from PBMCs, the TCR library was made from it. Library construction for TCR beta used iRepertoire HTBI primers and Arm-PCR of CDR3 regions. MiXCR, applied by TCRdb to the multiplex PCR reads, yields one record per CDR3 protein. The sample lists 350,000 to 500,000 distinct CDR3 sequences, about a sixth occurring once. These same data were also listed under a study on T cells in Graves' hyperthyroidism and ophthalmopathy.

The specimen was peripheral blood mononuclear cells (PBMCs), collected at new diagnosis, from a patient treated with antithyroid drugs. The origin of the receptors is a woman younger than 45 with Graves disease.

This clonotype was recorded at least ten times. The chain is built from TRBV18 and TRBJ2-3, with 9 bases fitting TRBD1. V gave up 0 bases and J gave up 7 bases; unmatched junction bases: 5. Per germline, CDR1 KGHSH and CDR2 LQKENI. The CDR3 has 15 residues. The CDR3 sequence is CASSPPGTGIYTQYF. The CDR3 DNA reads TGTGCCAGCTCACCACCGGGGACAGGGATTTATACGCAGTATTTT.

This clonotype showed up many times. The V and J genes are TRBV27 and TRBJ2-2, with 7 bases that match TRBD1. The CDR3 contains 13 residues. Trimming cost V 4 bases and J 12 bases; bases outside gene matches: 8. Per germline, CDR1 MNHEY and CDR2 SMNVEV (reference sequence). CDR3 nucleotide sequence: TGTGCCAGCAGTTGGGACAGTCCCGGTCAGCTGTTTTTT. Translating gives CASSWDSPGQLFF.

This clonotype was observed at least ten times. The gene calls are TRBV20-1 and TRBJ1-2; D might be TRBD1 (6 bases). CDR3 length: 13 amino acids. Trimming stripped 2 bases from V and 0 bases from J, with 7 bases between. The germline CDR1 and CDR2 sequences are DFQATT and SNEGSKA (reference sequence). This CDR3 reads CSARRGTNYGYTF. For the CDR3, the DNA is TGCAGTGCTAGAAGGGGGACTAACTATGGCTACACCTTC.

This clonotype was detected a few times. V and J are TRBV11-2 and TRBJ2-5; 7 bases fit TRBD2. The CDR3 runs 14 residues. CDR1 SGHAT and CDR2 FQNNGV come from the germline V gene. The ends lost 8 bases at V and 5 bases at J; junction bases unmatched: 11. The chain's CDR3 is CASGEGQWGETQYF. The CDR3 DNA reads as TGTGCCAGCGGGGAGGGCCAGTGGGGGGAGACCCAGTACTTC.

The sample holds many counts of this clonotype. The rearrangement uses TRBV2 and TRBJ1-2; no definite D call. Germline assignment: CDR1 SNHLY and CDR2 FYNNEI. This CDR3 contains 12 residues. The germline V and J ends were trimmed by 2 bases and 1 base, with 2 bases remaining between them. CDR3 bases: TGTGCCAGCAGTGAAAATAACTATGGCTACACCTTC. Protein: CASSENNYGYTF.